This TCR beta chain emerged from a study of T cell clonotyping in hematopoietic cell transplantation. V was cut by 4 bases and J by 3 bases, with 14 bases left in between. This CDR3 has 14 amino acids. Germline V gene lookup returns CDR1 SGHRS and CDR2 YFSETQ. Libraries were prepared by immunoSEQ multiplex PCR; TCRdb keeps only in-frame clonotypes and omits some of them. The sample lists 69,000 or so clones; over 90% were seen once. Sequenced material: peripheral blood mononuclear cells. This TCR derives from a man aged 50-60 years in good health. Some clones in this sample may be carry-over from other donors' samples. The chain has TRBV5-1 and TRBJ2-7, with D perhaps TRBD1 (6 bases). CDR3 coding DNA: TGCGCCAGCAGCGTACAGGGTAGGGGCTACGAGCAGTACTTC. It encodes CASSVQGRGYEQYF.